The clone carrying this T cell receptor beta chain has a handful of counts. The data stem from a study of OX40 agonist ivuxolimab in advanced cancers. For the study at large: In this cohort, patients received ivuxolimab, an agonistic anti-OX40 (CD134) antibody. The diagnoses of dose-escalation patients were hepatocellular carcinoma, melanoma, renal cell or head and neck cancer. In three patients, partial responses were observed, one with hepatocellular carcinoma and two with cutaneous melanoma.

J gave up 4 bases and V 4 bases, and 5 bases lay outside the gene matches. The CDR3 is 14 residues long. Germline assignment: CDR1 SGHNT and CDR2 YYREEE (reference sequence). Sequencing used immunoSEQ multiplex PCR; TCRdb keeps in-frame clones, though not all of them. The data show 65,000 to 80,000 clones, around 91% seen once. Material: CD4+ or CD8+ T cells sorted from blood, obtained in a trial of the OX40 agonist ivuxolimab. The genes are TRBV5-4 and TRBJ1-1; 9 positions match TRBD1. The clonotype was recovered from an adult with an advanced solid tumor such as melanoma, head and neck, liver or kidney cancer. The CDR3 bases are TGTGCCAGCAGCGACGGGACAGGGTTCACTGAAGCTTTCTTT. Translated, it gives CASSDGTGFTEAFF.